A single sample is the source of the 25 T cell receptor beta chains below, sequenced in a study of regulatory T cells in long-lasting Graves disease. Noted time point: newly diagnosed GD, antithyroid drugs for less than 3 months. The TCR library was made from RNA extracted from PBMCs. Construction of TCR beta libraries relied on iRepertoire HTBI primers and on Arm-PCR targeting CDR3 regions. From the multiplex PCR reads, TCRdb called clonotypes with MiXCR, one entry per CDR3 protein. The table records approximately 440,000 distinct CDR3 sequences, around 15% of them present only once. These data also formed part of another study, on T cells in Graves' hyperthyroidism and ophthalmopathy.

This material consisted of peripheral blood mononuclear cells (PBMCs), taken at new diagnosis, from a patient treated with antithyroid drugs. The receptors derive from a middle-aged man with Graves disease.

In its sample, this clonotype was seen many times. The chain links TRBV11-1 to TRBJ2-2; no firm D call. V was trimmed by 5 bases and J by 3 bases, leaving 19 bases between them. Germline loops: CDR1 SGHAT, CDR2 FQDESV (reference sequence). This CDR3 has 17 residues. CDR3 bases: TGTGCCAGCAGCCCGCACGGGCAGGAAAGGGACACCGGGGAGCTGTTTTTT. Its translation is CASSPHGQERDTGELFF.

Concerning this clonotype itself: The likely explanation is a read error, given a far larger clone one base away. The chain carries TRBV24-1 and TRBJ2-5, with D possibly TRBD1 on 5 matching bases. The V end was cut by 4 bases, the J end by 2 bases, with 13 bases between. The CDR3 is 15 amino acids. The V gene's germline CDR1 is KGHDR and CDR2 SFDVKD. CDR3 coding DNA: TGTGCCACCAGTGAAGCGCTGGGGCGACAAGAGACCCAGTACTTC. It translates to CATSEALGRQETQYF.

This clonotype was picked up many times. V usage is TRBV11-2 and J usage is TRBJ2-2, with D uncertain. This CDR3 comprises 14 residues. Germline V gene lookup returns CDR1 SGHAT and CDR2 FQNNGV. Trimming removed 3 bases at V and 6 bases at J, with 11 bases between. CDR3 in amino acids: CASSLRGPAGELFF. The CDR3 DNA follows: TGTGCCAGCAGCTTGAGAGGACCCGCCGGGGAGCTGTTTTTT.

J is TRBJ2-3 and V is TRBV30; D remains ambiguous. V lost 0 bases and J 4 bases, leaving 14 bases between the germline ends. The CDR3 runs 15 residues. Germline V gene sequence: CDR1 GTSNPN, CDR2 SVGIG (reference sequence). The CDR3 nucleotides read TGTGCCTGGAGTGTACGGGCTTCTCACGCAGATACGCAGTATTTT. Translation: CAWSVRASHADTQYF.

Many counts were recorded for this clonotype. This chain joins TRBV5-1 and TRBJ1-1; D gene uncertain. CDR1 and CDR2 (germline): SGHRS, YFSETQ. V dropped 0 bases and J dropped 6 bases, with 15 bases sitting between them. There are 15 residues in the CDR3. The CDR3 DNA follows: TGCGCCAGCAGCTTGGCGATCGGGCCGTCTCCTGAAGCTTTCTTT. Translation: CASSLAIGPSPEAFF.

This clonotype was seen ten or more times. The J gene is TRBJ2-2, the V gene TRBV9, with D perhaps assigned TRBD1 or TRBD2 (5 bases each). The CDR3 extends over 17 amino acids. The germline V and J ends were trimmed by 4 bases and 1 base, with 17 bases remaining between them. CDR1 is SGDLS, CDR2 YYNGEE, per germline. CDR3: CASSLGTGRQNTGELFF. The DNA for the CDR3 is TGTGCCAGCAGCCTGGGGACGGGACGACAGAACACCGGGGAGCTGTTTTTT.

Of note for this clonotype: This may stem from a read error, because a much larger clone lies one nucleotide away. The gene calls are TRBV7-2 and TRBJ2-5; D is undetermined. The germline V gene encodes CDR1 SGHTA and CDR2 FQGNSA. This CDR3 spans 15 amino acids. CDR3 residues: CASSVSPGYQGTQYF. The CDR3 DNA follows: TGTGCCAGCAGCGTTAGCCCCGGATACCAAGGGACCCAGTACTTC.

This clonotype occurred a few times. The chain uses TRBV6-2 or TRBV6-3 and TRBJ1-6; no clear D. Between the trimmed V and J ends, which lost 5 bases and 9 bases, there was a span of 11 bases. The length of the CDR3 is 13 residues. The V gene's germline CDR1 is MNHEY and CDR2 SVGEGT. CDR3 bases: TGTGCCAGCAGTGAAGATAGGACTTCACCCCTCCACTTT. This sequence encodes CASSEDRTSPLHF.

This clonotype was observed many times. The chain employs TRBV5-1 and TRBJ2-1; 7 nucleotides agree with TRBD1. With 5 bases clipped from V and 8 bases from J, the junction kept 10 bases outside the gene matches. Germline V gene lookup returns CDR1 SGHRS and CDR2 YFSETQ. This CDR3 region has 14 residues. The CDR3 DNA sequence: TGCGCCAGCAGACACAGGGGCCCCCTTGATGAGCAGTTCTTC. It specifies CASRHRGPLDEQFF.

The chain couples TRBV7-3 to TRBJ2-1, with D tentatively TRBD2 (7 bases). CDR3 length equals 14 residues. Trimming removed 5 bases at V and 7 bases at J, with 15 bases between. CDR1 and CDR2 (germline): SGHTA, FQGTGA. Here the CDR3 reads CASSLGGPRNEQFF. CDR3 in DNA: TGTGCCAGCAGCCTGGGGGGGCCTCGGAATGAGCAGTTCTTC.

V usage is TRBV2 and J usage is TRBJ1-1, with 11 bases aligning to TRBD1. The CDR3 runs 14 residues. Germline V gene data show CDR1 as SNHLY and CDR2 as FYNNEI. J was trimmed by 2 bases and V by 4 bases; bases with no gene match: 0. This chain's CDR3 is CASSGTGGNTEAFF. The CDR3, as DNA: TGTGCCAGCAGTGGGACAGGGGGCAACACTGAAGCTTTCTTT.

In its sample, this clonotype was seen many times. V gene TRBV5-1 combines with J gene TRBJ2-7, with 10 bases aligning to TRBD2. Germline V CDR1 and CDR2: SGHRS, YFSETQ. V gave up 5 bases and J gave up 2 bases; unmatched junction bases: 13. The CDR3 runs 17 residues. The chain's CDR3 is CASRWGPSGRATYEQYF. As DNA, the CDR3 is TGCGCCAGCAGGTGGGGGCCGAGCGGGAGGGCCACCTACGAGCAGTACTTC.

CDR3 bases: TGTGCCAGCAGTTACTCGCGACTAGCGGCCTACAATGAGCAGTTCTTC. This gives the protein CASSYSRLAAYNEQFF. The chain recombines TRBV6-2 or TRBV6-3 with TRBJ2-1, with TRBD2 matching over 9 bases. The CDR3 has 16 residues. Germline loops: CDR1 MNHEY, CDR2 SVGEGT. With V trimmed by 0 bases and J by 2 bases, 2 bases remained unmatched.

The table lists this clonotype with a few counts. This chain links TRBV6-2 or TRBV6-3 with TRBJ2-2, with no clear D. V lost 5 bases and J 7 bases, leaving 20 bases between the germline ends. This CDR3 region has 16 residues. In germline, CDR1 is MNHEY, CDR2 SVGEGT. Written as DNA, the CDR3 is TGTGCCAGCAGTGAAGGTACGCGAAGAGACGTCGGGGAGCTGTTTTTT. Translated: CASSEGTRRDVGELFF.

This clonotype was detected ten times or more. This chain links TRBV5-5 with TRBJ1-3, with a tentative D call TRBD1 (6 bases). The CDR3 has 13 amino acids. Germline lookup yields CDR1 SGHKS and CDR2 YYEKEE (reference sequence). The V end was cut by 4 bases, the J end by 8 bases, with 13 bases between. The CDR3 DNA reads as TGTGCCAGCAGCCCAGGGGTCCGGGACACCATATATTTT. Translated: CASSPGVRDTIYF.

This clonotype has at least ten counts. The V call is TRBV11-3, the J call TRBJ2-1; 7 bases line up with TRBD1. This CDR3 comprises 14 residues. Per the germline V gene, CDR1 is SGHNT and CDR2 is YENEEA. Trimming took 5 bases from V and 5 from J; bases not matched to a gene: 6. CDR3 sequence (DNA): TGTGCCAGCAGCCTCAGGGACAGCCACAATGAGCAGTTCTTC. Its protein is CASSLRDSHNEQFF.

The genes are TRBV7-9 and TRBJ1-2; D may be TRBD1 (5 bases). V lost 10 bases and J 0 bases, leaving 12 bases between the germline ends. CDR3 size: 13 residues. Germline-derived CDR1 and CDR2 are SEHNR and FQNEAQ (reference sequence). This chain's CDR3 is CAISTGANYGYTF. The CDR3 region has the DNA TGTGCCATCTCTACAGGAGCTAACTATGGCTACACCTTC. Combining the CDR3 with reference TRBV7-9 and TRBJ1-2 gives the whole variable domain DTGVSQNPRHKITKRGQNVTFRCDPISEHNRLYWYRQTLGQGPEFLTYFQNEAQLEKSRLLSDRFSAERPKGSFSTLEIQRTEQGDSAMYLCAISTGANYGYTFGSGTRLTVV.

The chain couples TRBV9 to TRBJ1-1; weak D call: TRBD1 (5 bases). The germline V gene encodes CDR1 SGDLS and CDR2 YYNGEE. Trimming shortened V by 3 bases and J by 2 bases, and 14 bases separated the two germline ends. The CDR3 runs to 15 residues. CDR3 amino acids: CASSGGERGNTEAFF. Written as DNA, the CDR3 is TGTGCCAGCAGCGGGGGGGAGAGGGGAAACACTGAAGCTTTCTTT.

This clonotype was seen at least ten times. The rearrangement uses TRBV7-9 and TRBJ2-7, with a tentative D call TRBD2 (5 bases). Between the trimmed V and J ends, which lost 1 base and 3 bases, there was a span of 13 bases. Germline loops: CDR1 SEHNR, CDR2 FQNEAQ (reference sequence). The CDR3 loop spans 15 amino acids. The CDR3 coding sequence is TGTGCCAGCAGCTTAGAGGGCCTAAGCGGCTACGAGCAGTACTTC. Its protein is CASSLEGLSGYEQYF.

This clonotype was seen ten or more times. The gene calls are TRBV20-1 and TRBJ1-2; TRBD1 is a possible D gene (5 bases). Trimming left V 8 bases short and J 6 bases short, with 22 bases between. Germline V gene sequence: CDR1 DFQATT, CDR2 SNEGSKA (reference sequence). The CDR3 contains 14 residues. This CDR3 is CSLTTLGQGHGYTF. In nucleotides, the CDR3 is TGCAGTTTAACGACGTTGGGGCAGGGACATGGCTACACCTTC.

This clonotype was detected many times. The V call is TRBV20-1, the J call TRBJ2-1; 14 nucleotides agree with TRBD2. Germline lookup yields CDR1 DFQATT and CDR2 SNEGSKA (reference sequence). CDR3 length: 15 residues. Losses at the gene ends were 6 bases for V and 8 bases for J; bases not matched to a gene: 9. Written as DNA, the CDR3 is TGCAGTGCAACGGGACTAGCGGGAGATCACCATGAGCAGTTCTTC. The encoded protein is CSATGLAGDHHEQFF.

This clonotype turned up a few times. The chain carries TRBV7-8 and TRBJ1-3; a weak D match, TRBD1 (5 bases). This CDR3 is 16 amino acids long. V lost 5 bases and J 0 bases, leaving 14 bases between the germline ends. Germline V lookup: CDR1 SGHVS, CDR2 FQNEAQ. The CDR3 nucleotides are TGTGCCAGCAGCCCGTCGGACATCTTCTCTGGAAACACCATATATTTT. Amino acid sequence: CASSPSDIFSGNTIYF.

This clonotype was seen at least ten times. The chain carries TRBV11-2 and TRBJ2-1; 10 bases match TRBD1. The CDR3 has 13 amino acids. CDR1 is SGHAT and CDR2 is FQNNGV in the germline V gene. V lost 5 bases, J lost 7 bases, and 2 bases stayed unmatched. The CDR3 DNA follows: TGTGCCAGCAGCGTGGACAGGGGGAATGAGCAGTTCTTC. This translates into CASSVDRGNEQFF.

There are many counts of this clonotype. V usage is TRBV30 and J usage is TRBJ2-7; 7 bases are shared with TRBD1. Germline V lookup: CDR1 GTSNPN, CDR2 SVGIG (reference sequence). Trimming at V came to 5 bases and at J to 5 bases, leaving 9 bases not matched to a gene. CDR3 length equals 13 residues. The CDR3 sequence is CAWGSQGDHEQYF. CDR3 DNA sequence: TGTGCCTGGGGTTCTCAGGGGGACCACGAGCAGTACTTC.

Many counts were recorded for this clonotype. V gene TRBV28 combines with J gene TRBJ1-5; D ambiguous. The ends were cut back, 4 bases at V and 0 bases at J, with 13 bases in the middle. The germline V gene has CDR1 MDHEN and CDR2 SYDVKM. CDR3 length: 16 amino acids. The CDR3 region is CASSSPRDYSNQPQHF. Written as DNA, the CDR3 is TGTGCCAGCAGTTCTCCGAGGGATTATAGCAATCAGCCCCAGCATTTT.